This T cell receptor beta chain was recorded in a study of T cell clones after liver transplantation. Across the whole study: Graft-donor-reactive sequences were compared with third-party-reactive TCRbeta sequences from pre-transplant mixed lymphocyte reactions. Blood was drawn pre-transplant, before withdrawal, and after full or failed withdrawal.

V was pared by 6 bases and J by 3 bases, with 9 bases between. In germline, CDR1 is MNHEY, CDR2 SVGAGI. This CDR3 has 13 residues. Unstimulated PBMCs were sorted into CD3+CD4+ and CD3+CD8+ populations. Libraries were prepared by immunoSEQ multiplex PCR; TCRdb keeps only in-frame clonotypes and omits some of them. In the table there are tens of thousands of clones, under 90% of which are singletons. Study-level results: In two subjects, few donor cells limited the measurable donor-reactive repertoire.

On this clone: The target antigen is unknown.

The specimen was CD4+ T cells from blood, collected 12 months after liver transplant. The genes are TRBV6-5 and TRBJ1-5, with D possibly TRBD1 on 5 matching bases. This sequence was found in a human patient who received a liver transplant. Some of these T cells may belong to the graft donor. Here the CDR3 DNA reads TGTGCCAGCAGGGGGGGGTTCAATCAGCCCCAGCATTTT. It is translated as CASRGGFNQPQHF.